This T cell receptor (beta chain) was obtained from a study of beta chain features in type 1 diabetes. The study's findings and limits: TCRB CDR3 length was moderately but significantly reduced in all four CD4+ subsets of Type 1 diabetes patients. Any PCR bias toward short templates would affect both groups alike.

The CDR3 is 14 residues long. Losses at the gene ends were 7 bases for V and 4 bases for J; bases not matched to a gene: 6. CDR1 and CDR2 (germline): SNHLY, FYNNEI. With regard to this clone: Its antigen is as yet unknown.

As every portion of the isolated RNA was reverse transcribed, the sequencing read expressed TCRB transcripts. Assay used: immunoSEQ multiplex PCR; TCRdb lists only in-frame clones, some missing. The repertoire consists of roughly 400,000 clones, with around 9.6% occurring once and the leading ten covering about 0.64%. It was one heparinised blood draw, averaging roughly 0.11 L, that each donor gave. The sequencing sample was made of central memory CD4+ T cells from blood. The V and J genes are TRBV2 and TRBJ2-2; 7 positions agree with TRBD1. The sequence derives from a man younger than 40 with type 1 diabetes. The CDR3 DNA reads as TGTGCCAGCAAGGGGGCAAGGAGCACCGGGGAGCTGTTTTTT. Its protein is CASKGARSTGELFF.